This paragraph reports one TCR beta chain. Its cognate antigen is unknown. Deep was the level used in running the assay. In replicate PCRs of sorted subsets, around 200 ng DNA, about 30,000 T cell genomes, was used. The repertoire was sequenced with immunoSEQ multiplex PCR; TCRdb's copy has only in-frame clones and lacks some. The repertoire holds 1.5 million to 2.5 million clones, with about 95% as singletons. The data derive from a study of shared clonotypes between healthy human individuals. Notes on the study in general: Incompleteness in sorted-subset sequencing, despite large depth, was shown by rarefaction. Generation of non-shared clonotypes was less probable than generation of clonotypes shared by all four donors.

Naive-designated CD8 cells lacked CD45RO, were positively enriched for CCR7, and omitted terminally differentiated effector memory CD45RA+ cells. Germline loops: CDR1 LNHNV, CDR2 YYDKDF (reference sequence). Trimming removed 5 bases from V and 4 bases from J; junction bases left unmatched: 7. The CDR3 covers 16 residues. The sample comprised naive CD8+ T cells sorted from blood. The chain combines TRBV15 with TRBJ2-1, with TRBD2 identical over 11 bases. The sequence derives from a man in his late teens or twenties in good health. In DNA form, the CDR3 reads TGTGCCACCAGCGAGCGACTAGCGGGGCCTTACAATGAGCAGTTCTTC. It translates to CATSERLAGPYNEQFF.